A selection of T cell receptor beta chains follows, all from one sample in a study of shared clonotypes between healthy human individuals. The assay was immunoSEQ multiplex PCR, and TCRdb's table has in-frame clones only and misses some. The data show approximately 980,000 clones, more than 75% seen once. Sample: memory CD4+ T cells sorted from blood. Every receptor here comes from a young man in good health. Both conserved end residues are part of each CDR3. D genes are given only for firm matches. For some rows the clone size is stated as once, few or many, or as a class when expanded; others skip it.

TRBJ1-2 | NA | 13 | TRBV6-5 | NA | CASSYDRDYGYTF | TGTGCCAGCAGTTACGACAGAGACTATGGCTACACCTTC
TRBJ2-7 | TRBD2 | 17 | TRBV11-3 | NA | CASSSSAVGTSNNEQYF | TGTGCCAGCAGCTCCAGCGCGGTGGGGACTAGCAACAACGAGCAGTACTTC
TRBJ1-1 | NA | 14 | TRBV11-2 | NA | CASSFGAVNTEAFF | TGTGCCAGCAGCTTTGGGGCCGTGAACACTGAAGCTTTCTTT
TRBJ1-4 | TRBD1 | 14 | TRBV28 | NA | CASNPTGPNEKLFF | TGTGCCAGCAACCCGACAGGGCCGAATGAAAAACTGTTTTTT
TRBJ1-2 | NA | 15 | TRBV1 | few | CTSSQEDRGNYGYTF | TGCACCAGCAGCCAAGAGGACAGGGGCAACTATGGCTACACCTTC
TRBJ2-4 | NA | 13 | TRBV6-5 | NA | CASIVPPKNIQYF | TGTGCCAGCATCGTCCCGCCCAAAAACATTCAGTACTTC
TRBJ2-1 | NA | 16 | TRBV1 | once | CTSSLRTKWSYNEQFF | TGCACCAGCAGCCTTCGGACTAAGTGGTCCTACAATGAGCAGTTCTTC
TRBJ1-6 | NA | 16 | TRBV5-6 | NA | CASSSLGRGYNSPLHF | TGTGCCAGCAGTAGCCTGGGGCGCGGCTATAATTCACCCCTCCACTTT
TRBJ2-5 | NA | 13 | TRBV11-2 | NA | CASSFALQETQYF | TGTGCCAGCAGCTTTGCCCTTCAAGAGACCCAGTACTTC
TRBJ2-7 | NA | 13 | TRBV11-2 | NA | CASSLGGTYEQYF | TGTGCCAGCAGCTTAGGCGGGACCTACGAGCAGTACTTC
TRBJ2-1 | NA | 14 | TRBV10-3 | NA | CATTGEAAYNEQFF | TGTGCCACCACAGGGGAGGCCGCCTACAATGAGCAGTTCTTC
TRBJ1-2 | TRBD1 | 14 | TRBV27 | NA | CASSLRTGGDGYTF | TGTGCCAGCAGTTTACGAACAGGGGGCGATGGCTACACCTTC
TRBJ2-1 | TRBD2 | 17 | TRBV11-2 | NA | CASSLEVAGGPNNEQFF | TGTGCCAGCAGCTTAGAGGTAGCGGGAGGACCCAACAATGAGCAGTTCTTC
TRBJ2-5 | NA | 15 | TRBV7-8 | many | CASRPRWQAQETQYF | TGTGCCAGCAGACCTAGGTGGCAGGCCCAAGAGACCCAGTACTTC
TRBJ2-5 | NA | 15 | TRBV2 | NA | CASSELGMGEETQYF | TGTGCCAGCAGTGAACTAGGGATGGGGGAAGAGACCCAGTACTTC
TRBJ2-6 | TRBD1 | 16 | TRBV19 | NA | CASSHRQGSGANVLTF | TGTGCCAGTAGTCACCGACAGGGATCTGGGGCCAACGTCCTGACTTTC
TRBJ1-1 | NA | 15 | TRBV5-1 | NA | CASTPSEGTWTEAFF | TGCGCCAGCACCCCCTCGGAAGGGACATGGACTGAAGCTTTCTTT
TRBJ1-4 | NA | 17 | TRBV7-6 | NA | CASSSKAPGVLGEKLFF | TGTGCCAGCAGCTCGAAAGCGCCGGGGGTCCTTGGGGAAAAACTGTTTTTT
TRBJ2-7 | TRBD1 | 14 | TRBV7-2 | NA | CASSLDRGRHEQYF | TGTGCCAGCAGCCTAGACAGGGGGCGCCACGAGCAGTACTTC
TRBJ1-3 | NA | 14 | TRBV5-4 | NA | CASSSTVSGNTIYF | TGTGCCAGCAGCTCGACCGTCTCTGGAAACACCATATATTTT
TRBJ1-5 | NA | 14 | TRBV7-6 | NA | CASSQRPSDQPQHF | TGTGCCAGCAGCCAGAGGCCCTCGGATCAGCCCCAGCATTTT
TRBJ1-5 | TRBD1 | 15 | TRBV16 | NA | CASSRGGTGNQPQHF | TGTGCCAGCAGCCGCGGGGGGACAGGTAATCAGCCCCAGCATTTT
TRBJ2-7 | NA | 14 | TRBV19 | NA | CASSPSVVSYEQYF | TGTGCCAGTAGTCCCTCCGTGGTTAGCTACGAGCAGTACTTC
TRBJ2-5 | TRBD1 | 14 | TRBV29-1 | NA | CSVGRQGGEETQYF | TGCAGCGTTGGTCGACAGGGGGGGGAAGAGACCCAGTACTTC
TRBJ1-5 | NA | 13 | TRBV2 | NA | CASTGSPSQPQHF | TGTGCCAGTACAGGGAGCCCCAGTCAGCCCCAGCATTTT
TRBJ2-7 | NA | 13 | TRBV7-9 | NA | CASSLDAFGEQYF | TGTGCCAGCAGCTTGGACGCTTTTGGTGAACAGTACTTC
TRBJ1-5 | NA | 16 | TRBV6-6 | many | CASSIPRGMDNQPQHF | TGTGCCAGCAGCATACCCCGGGGGATGGACAATCAGCCCCAGCATTTT
TRBJ2-5 | TRBD1 | 14 | TRBV9 | NA | CASSARQGQETQYF | TGTGCCAGCAGCGCCAGACAGGGCCAAGAGACCCAGTACTTC
TRBJ2-3 | TRBD2 | 13 | TRBV29-1 | NA | CSVEDRSSGGQYF | TGCAGCGTTGAAGATCGCTCTAGCGGGGGCCAGTATTTT
TRBJ1-5 | NA | 12 | TRBV2 | NA | CASSDSTGPQHF | TGTGCCAGCAGTGACTCGACAGGGCCCCAGCATTTT
TRBJ2-7 | NA | 11 | TRBV29-1 | few | CSVTLSYEQYF | TGCAGCGTGACACTCTCCTACGAGCAGTACTTC
TRBJ2-1 | TRBD2 | 16 | TRBV6-5 | NA | CASSYGFAGGYNEQFF | TGTGCCAGCAGTTATGGTTTCGCGGGGGGATACAATGAGCAGTTCTTC
TRBJ1-1 | TRBD1 | 16 | TRBV19 | NA | CASGIPGQGLGTEAFF | TGTGCCAGTGGAATCCCGGGACAGGGGTTGGGCACTGAAGCTTTCTTT
TRBJ2-1 | NA | 8 | TRBV28 | NA | CASSPGLF | TGTGCCAGCAGTCCCGGACTCTTC
TRBJ2-3 | NA | 14 | TRBV6-5 | NA | CASTGQRPPDTQYF | TGTGCCAGCACAGGGCAGCGGCCACCAGATACGCAGTATTTT
TRBJ1-1 | NA | 14 | TRBV28 | NA | CASSLAWLNTEAFF | TGTGCCAGCAGTTTAGCCTGGCTGAACACTGAAGCTTTCTTT
TRBJ2-7 | TRBD2 | 14 | TRBV4-3 | once | CASSQALAVGEQYF | TGCGCCAGCAGCCAAGCACTAGCGGTTGGCGAGCAGTACTTC
TRBJ1-4 | NA | 13 | TRBV28 | NA | CASGAGTNEKLFF | TGTGCCAGCGGGGCCGGGACTAATGAAAAACTGTTTTTT